These 27 T cell receptor beta chains were all obtained from the same sample, sequenced in a study of blood T cells in healthy people across ages. A second PCR of 7 to 11 cycles used a sample-barcoded 5' primer and a J-beta primer mix. TCRdb called the 5' RACE reads again in MiXCR, with one record for every CDR3 protein. The sample carries about 560,000 distinct CDR3 sequences, about 27% recorded once. The same sample was also studied in work on T cells of mothers and their children.

The sequenced sample was blood. The receptors were gathered from a boy aged 2-15 years in good health.

This sequence joins TRBV25-1 and TRBJ1-1; no clear D. The CDR3 sequence is 13 residues long. V gave up 1 base and J gave up 1 base, with 4 bases separating them. Germline V gene lookup returns CDR1 MGHDK and CDR2 SYGVNS. CDR3 residues: CASSELWNTEAFF. The DNA for the CDR3 is TGTGCCAGCAGTGAATTATGGAACACTGAAGCTTTCTTT.

The chain uses TRBV7-6 and TRBJ2-3; D might be TRBD1 or TRBD2, each matching 5 bases. This CDR3 spans 16 amino acids. The V gene lost 3 bases and the J gene lost 2 bases, with 15 bases spanning the gap. Germline lookup yields CDR1 SGHVS and CDR2 FNYEAQ. CDR3 bases: TGTGCCAGCAGCTTGGGGACCTCTACGCTCACAGATACGCAGTATTTT. Protein: CASSLGTSTLTDTQYF.

There are a few counts of this clonotype. V usage is TRBV6-6 and J usage is TRBJ1-2, with a tentative D call TRBD1 (5 bases). The CDR3 is 15 amino acids. Trimming shortened V by 0 bases and J by 5 bases, and 13 bases separated the two germline ends. In germline, CDR1 is MNHNY, CDR2 SVGAGI (reference sequence). The CDR3 DNA sequence: TGTGCCAGCAGTTACTCGTGGGGGAGTGAATATGGCTACACCTTC. Amino acids: CASSYSWGSEYGYTF.

The chain recombines TRBV9 with TRBJ1-5; tentatively, D is TRBD1 (6 bases). The germline V gene has CDR1 SGDLS and CDR2 YYNGEE. Trimming removed 4 bases from V and 3 bases from J, with 14 bases in between. This CDR3 region has 15 residues. In DNA, the CDR3 is TGTGCCAGCAGCCCCTCAGGGGCCTCCAATCAGCCCCAGCATTTT. Encoded protein: CASSPSGASNQPQHF.

The rearrangement links TRBV24-1 to TRBJ2-5; no reliable D call. The germline CDR1 and CDR2 sequences are KGHDR and SFDVKD. With 4 bases removed from V and 4 bases from J, the gap between germline ends came to 24 bases. The CDR3 has 18 residues. The CDR3, as DNA: TGTGCCACCAGTGAGGTGGATCAAAAATCTCCCCGACCAGAGACCCAGTACTTC. It specifies CATSEVDQKSPRPETQYF.

The chain carries TRBV7-2 and TRBJ2-5; D is perhaps TRBD2 (6 bases). The CDR3 covers 16 residues. CDR1 is SGHTA and CDR2 is FQGNSA in the germline V gene. The V end was cut by 4 bases, the J end by 2 bases, with 17 bases between. CDR3: CASSSRSSGGQETQYF. CDR3 DNA: TGTGCCAGCAGCTCCCGGAGTAGCGGAGGACAAGAGACCCAGTACTTC.

A remark on this clonotype: A read error may explain this, as a much larger clone is one base away. The rearrangement joins TRBV27 to TRBJ2-3; D is unresolved. CDR3 length equals 13 residues. Germline CDR1 and CDR2: MNHEY and SMNVEV (reference sequence). As DNA, the CDR3 is TGTGCCAGCAGTTTAAAGAGCACAGCTACGCAGTATTTT. This encodes CASSLKSTATQYF.

V usage is TRBV29-1 and J usage is TRBJ2-3, with 11 bases identical to TRBD1. CDR1 is SQVTM, CDR2 ANQGSEA, per germline. V trimming: 7 bases; J trimming: 0 bases; junction bases outside the gene matches: 3. This CDR3 comprises 14 residues. The CDR3 region is CSGGTGGSTDTQYF. The CDR3 DNA reads as TGCAGCGGGGGGACAGGGGGGAGCACAGATACGCAGTATTTT.

This clonotype turned up a few times. This chain links TRBV4-3 with TRBJ2-5; D gene ambiguous. The end of the DNA fits TRBJ2-7 better, so the J call may be wrong. The CDR3 has 16 amino acids. The germline V gene encodes CDR1 LGHNA and CDR2 YSLEER. In nucleotides, the CDR3 is TGCGCCAGCAGCCAAGATAGAGGACCGGTTGGCTACGAGCAGTACTTC. Amino acid sequence: CASSQDRGPVGYEQYF.

This chain uses TRBV29-1 with TRBJ2-7, with D possibly matching TRBD2 (5 bases). The CDR3 runs 13 residues. Germline lookup yields CDR1 SQVTM and CDR2 ANQGSEA. V lost 3 bases to trimming and J lost 2 bases, with 11 bases between them. CDR3 protein: CSVEEDLTYEQYF. CDR3 in DNA: TGCAGCGTTGAGGAGGACCTGACCTACGAGCAGTACTTC.

This clonotype was detected only a few times. The V gene is TRBV5-1, the J gene TRBJ2-3; a weak D match, TRBD2 (5 bases). The CDR3 runs 14 residues. Germline CDR1 SGHRS, CDR2 YFSETQ. Trimming stripped 0 bases from V and 7 bases from J, with 12 bases between. The CDR3 region has the DNA TGCGCCAGCAGCTTGGACCGGCCGGGAAATACGCAGTATTTT. It codes for CASSLDRPGNTQYF.

In this sample, this clonotype turned up a few times. The chain has TRBV7-3 and TRBJ1-4, with D tentatively TRBD1 (5 bases). Germline values: CDR1 SGHTA, CDR2 FQGTGA. There are 15 residues in the CDR3. With 1 base removed from V and 7 bases from J, the gap between germline ends came to 13 bases. The CDR3 loop reads CASSLMGTGGEKLFF. CDR3 coding DNA: TGTGCCAGCAGCTTAATGGGGACGGGGGGTGAAAAACTGTTTTTT.

This clonotype was observed a handful of times. This sequence joins TRBV3-1 and TRBJ2-7; TRBD1 agrees at 9 bases. Looked up from germline, CDR1 is LGHDT and CDR2 is YNNKEL (reference sequence). CDR3 size: 17 residues. Losses at the gene ends were 4 bases for V and 2 bases for J; bases not matched to a gene: 12. CDR3 coding DNA: TGTGCCAGCAGCCGTGTCCCCCCGGGACAGGGACCCTACGAGCAGTACTTC. It yields the protein CASSRVPPGQGPYEQYF.

This clonotype was recorded a few times. The chain carries TRBV6-6 and TRBJ2-7, with D uncertain. There are 16 residues in the CDR3. The V end lost 2 bases, the J end lost 0 bases, and 14 bases lay between the germline ends. Per germline, CDR1 MNHNY and CDR2 SVGAGI (reference sequence). CDR3 region: CASSYGSGSPSYEQYF. The CDR3 DNA reads TGTGCCAGCAGTTACGGATCAGGTTCCCCCTCCTACGAGCAGTACTTC.

This clonotype was seen a few times. This chain links TRBV12-3 or TRBV12-4 with TRBJ1-4; D is unresolved. The CDR3 extends over 16 amino acids. V lost 2 bases, J lost 0 bases, and 10 bases lay in between. The CDR3 here is CASSLREGATNEKLFF. CDR3 sequence (DNA): TGTGCCAGCAGTTTACGGGAAGGTGCAACTAATGAAAAACTGTTTTTT.

V is TRBV6-2 or TRBV6-3 and J is TRBJ2-7, with 8 bases that match TRBD2. The CDR3 contains 14 residues. Germline V CDR1 and CDR2: MNHEY, SVGEGT. The V and J ends lost 4 bases and 3 bases, in that order; junction bases with no gene match: 5. The CDR3 DNA reads TGTGCCAGCAGTTTAGCGGGGATCGGCTACGAGCAGTACTTC. Encoded protein: CASSLAGIGYEQYF.

This clonotype showed up many times. The rearrangement uses TRBV2 and TRBJ2-2; 10 bases align to TRBD2. The CDR3 is 15 amino acids. The J segment lost 4 bases and the V segment lost 5 bases, leaving 4 bases of the junction unmatched. CDR1 and CDR2 (germline): SNHLY, FYNNEI. The CDR3 spells CASSSSGSFTGELFF. The CDR3 DNA is TGTGCCAGCAGTTCTAGCGGGAGTTTCACCGGGGAGCTGTTTTTT.

The rearrangement uses TRBV18 and TRBJ1-1; no clear D. The CDR3 runs 12 residues. V lost 6 bases and J lost 8, with 13 bases in between. Germline V gene lookup returns CDR1 KGHSH and CDR2 LQKENI. CDR3 protein: CASSPGQTEAFF. Here the CDR3 DNA reads TGTGCCAGCTCTCCCGGGCAGACCGAAGCTTTCTTT.

The V call is TRBV15, the J call TRBJ2-2; 8 bases map to TRBD1. This CDR3 contains 16 residues. Germline V gene lookup returns CDR1 LNHNV and CDR2 YYDKDF (reference sequence). Trimming cost V 1 base and J 5 bases; bases outside gene matches: 6. In DNA form, the CDR3 reads TGTGCCACCAGCAGAGCAGGGGGCGGGTCGACCGGGGAGCTGTTTTTT. Amino acids: CATSRAGGGSTGELFF.

The chain employs TRBV7-9 and TRBJ1-2, with D perhaps matching TRBD1 (5 bases). The V end was cut by 1 base, the J end by 5 bases, with 17 bases between. Germline CDR1 SEHNR, CDR2 FQNEAQ (reference sequence). CDR3 length: 16 residues. As DNA, the CDR3 is TGTGCCAGCAGCTTAGTGGGGGGGGACCGCGCGTATGGCTACACCTTC. Its translation: CASSLVGGDRAYGYTF. Full variable domain (rest looked up from reference TRBV7-9 and TRBJ1-2): DTGVSQNPRHKITKRGQNVTFRCDPISEHNRLYWYRQTLGQGPEFLTYFQNEAQLEKSRLLSDRFSAERPKGSFSTLEIQRTEQGDSAMYLCASSLVGGDRAYGYTFGSGTRLTVV.

Only a few counts were recorded for this clonotype. The chain employs TRBV7-9 and TRBJ1-4, with TRBD1 as a possible D gene (5 bases). The CDR3 sequence is 16 residues long. In germline, CDR1 is SEHNR, CDR2 FQNEAQ (reference sequence). V lost 3 bases to trimming and J lost 8 bases, with 19 bases between them. CDR3 in DNA: TGTGCCAGCAGCTTGAGGCGCGGGGACGGTGGAGAAAAACTGTTTTTT. This gives the protein CASSLRRGDGGEKLFF.

J is TRBJ2-6 and V is TRBV12-3 or TRBV12-4, with D unclear. The CDR3 is 14 amino acids. V lost 2 bases to trimming and J lost 4 bases, with 6 bases between them. The CDR3 here is CASSLMSGANVLTF. The CDR3, as DNA: TGTGCCAGCAGTTTAATGAGCGGGGCCAACGTCCTGACTTTC.

This clonotype was seen more than once but under ten times. V is TRBV4-1 and J is TRBJ1-4; no firm D call. The CDR3 is 14 residues long. The germline gives CDR1 MGHRA, CDR2 YSYEKL. V was clipped by 0 bases and J by 7 bases, with 9 bases between them. CDR3 loop: CASSQDPASEKLFF. As DNA, the CDR3 is TGCGCCAGCAGCCAAGACCCAGCGAGTGAAAAACTGTTTTTT.

On this clonotype: No conserved phenylalanine or tryptophan is present at the end of the CDR3, so a read error is the likely explanation. J is TRBJ1-1 and V is TRBV5-1, with D perhaps matching TRBD1 (5 bases). The CDR3 spans 14 residues. The V and J ends lost 3 bases and 2 bases respectively, with 11 bases between them. The germline gives CDR1 SGHRS, CDR2 YFSETQ. CDR3 amino acids: CASSSRGGNTEAFL. In DNA form, the CDR3 reads TGCGCCAGCAGCTCCCGGGGGGGAAACACTGAAGCTTTCCTT.

The chain links TRBV6-4 to TRBJ1-1; D may be TRBD1 (5 bases). V was trimmed by 6 bases and J by 0 bases, leaving 8 bases between them. Germline values: CDR1 MRHNA, CDR2 SNTAGT. The CDR3 is 13 residues long. In DNA, the CDR3 is TGTGCCAGCAGGAGAGGGGTGAACACTGAAGCTTTCTTT. As protein: CASRRGVNTEAFF.

The table lists this clonotype with a few counts. This chain joins TRBV7-2 and TRBJ1-4; D gene unclear. V was trimmed by 1 base and J by 8 bases, leaving 8 bases between them. From germline, CDR1 is SGHTA and CDR2 FQGNSA. This CDR3 has 13 residues. The CDR3 sequence: CASSLVGREKLFF. As DNA, the CDR3 is TGTGCCAGCAGCTTAGTGGGAAGGGAAAAACTGTTTTTT.

This clonotype was detected only a few times. This chain connects TRBV5-1 to TRBJ2-1; perhaps TRBD2 as D (6 bases). Germline V gives CDR1 SGHRS, CDR2 YFSETQ. The CDR3 contains 15 residues. Trimming took 0 bases from V and 4 from J, leaving 11 bases between them. The CDR3 here is CASSLEGLGYNEQFF. The DNA for the CDR3 is TGCGCCAGCAGCTTGGAGGGACTGGGGTACAATGAGCAGTTCTTC.